This passage covers 17 T cell receptor beta chains from one sample sequenced in a study of blood T cell repertoires in COVID-19. Profiled with immunoSEQ multiplex PCR; TCRdb holds only in-frame clones, not every one. The table includes 66,000 or so clones, around 84% detected once. The sample was peripheral blood. These TCRs come from a man aged 45-65 years with active COVID-19.

The rearrangement uses TRBV5-6 and TRBJ1-4; D is unclear. With 1 base removed from V and 8 bases from J, the gap between germline ends came to 9 bases. The CDR3 spans 13 residues. Germline CDR1 SGHDT, CDR2 YYEEEE. The chain's CDR3 is CASSLRVEEKLFF. The CDR3 bases are TGTGCCAGCAGCTTGCGGGTTGAGGAAAAACTGTTTTTT.

The chain carries TRBV4-1 and TRBJ1-4; the D is unclear. Trimming shortened V by 4 bases and J by 0 bases, and 6 bases separated the two germline ends. The CDR3 is 14 amino acids. In germline, CDR1 is MGHRA, CDR2 YSYEKL. This chain's CDR3 is CASSPASTNEKLFF. CDR3 DNA: TGCGCCAGCAGCCCCGCGTCAACTAATGAAAAACTGTTTTTT.

The chain links TRBV14 to TRBJ1-1; D uncertain. Trimming removed 4 bases at V and 1 base at J, with 10 bases between. The germline CDR1 and CDR2 sequences are SGHDN and FVKESK. There are 14 residues in the CDR3. The CDR3 coding sequence is TGTGCCAGCAGCCCGTACGGAGGGAACACTGAAGCTTTCTTT. This translates into CASSPYGGNTEAFF.

Many counts were recorded for this clone. The rearrangement uses TRBV29-1 and TRBJ1-4; possibly TRBD1 for D (6 bases). V dropped 4 bases and J dropped 11 bases, with 14 bases sitting between them. CDR1 and CDR2 from the germline V gene are SQVTM and ANQGSEA. CDR3 size: 12 residues. CDR3 nucleotides: TGCAGCGTTGGTTCCGATAGGGGGAAACTGTTTTTT. Its protein is CSVGSDRGKLFF.

J is TRBJ1-6 and V is TRBV6-6; D is undetermined. Trimming took off 4 bases at V and 7 bases at J, with 11 bases between the two ends. Germline V lookup: CDR1 MNHNY, CDR2 SVGAGI (reference sequence). This CDR3 has 14 residues. The CDR3 nucleotides are TGTGCCAGCAGTTTCCCGGAGGCAAATTCACCCCTCCACTTT. It translates to CASSFPEANSPLHF.

V gene TRBV27 combines with J gene TRBJ1-2; D perhaps matches TRBD1 (6 bases). Germline V gene lookup returns CDR1 MNHEY and CDR2 SMNVEV (reference sequence). Deletions cut 6 bases from V and 5 bases from J, with 31 bases between. The CDR3 has 19 residues. The CDR3 DNA reads TGTGCCAGCAGCCGAAATTCCGGGACATCACCTAAGGGGGTTTATGGCTACACCTTC. Its protein product is CASSRNSGTSPKGVYGYTF.

V gene TRBV14 combines with J gene TRBJ1-1; no clear D gene. The CDR3 is 12 residues long. Trimming removed 6 bases at V and 6 bases at J, with 11 bases between. Germline V gene sequence: CDR1 SGHDN, CDR2 FVKESK. CDR3 loop: CASSPVVSEAFF. CDR3 coding DNA: TGTGCCAGCAGTCCAGTCGTCTCTGAAGCTTTCTTT.

CDR3 residues: CATQGTYNEQFF. Here the CDR3 DNA reads TGTGCCACCCAAGGGACATACAATGAGCAGTTCTTC. The V gene is TRBV2, the J gene TRBJ2-1; D is possibly TRBD1 (6 bases). Germline V lookup: CDR1 SNHLY, CDR2 FYNNEI. V gave up 10 bases and J gave up 4 bases, with 11 bases separating them. The CDR3 length is 12 residues.

The chain joins TRBV15 to TRBJ2-1; 7 bases align to TRBD2. This CDR3 has 17 amino acids. Per the germline V gene, CDR1 is LNHNV and CDR2 is YYDKDF (reference sequence). V shed 2 bases and J 1 base; nucleotides not matched to a gene: 8. The CDR3 DNA is TGTGCCACCAGCAGATCCTTTCGCGGGGGTTCCTACAATGAGCAGTTCTTC. Its protein product is CATSRSFRGGSYNEQFF.

This sequence joins TRBV21-1 and TRBJ2-7; whether TRBD2, the table's D call, matches the DNA was not checked. TRBV21-1 is a listed pseudogene. The CDR3 runs 16 residues. DNA for the CDR3: TGTGCCAGCAGCAAACGGGAGGCCCCCCGGTCCTACGAGCAGTACGTC. Amino acid sequence: CASSKREAPRSYEQYV.

This clone has a single count. The chain carries TRBV2 and TRBJ2-3, with a tentative D call TRBD1 (6 bases). The CDR3 extends over 14 amino acids. V lost 3 bases, J lost 5 bases, and 12 bases lay in between. CDR1 and CDR2 (germline): SNHLY, FYNNEI. The CDR3 is CASSEGARRDTQYF. The CDR3 coding sequence is TGTGCCAGCAGTGAGGGGGCTAGAAGAGATACGCAGTATTTT.

CDR3 loop: CASSQDLQQGGEKLFF. CDR3 nucleotide sequence: TGTGCCAGCAGCCAAGATCTCCAACAGGGGGGTGAAAAACTGTTTTTT. V gene TRBV3-1 (or the pseudogene TRBV3-2) combines with J gene TRBJ1-4, with TRBD1 identical over 8 bases. Looked up from germline, CDR1 is LGHDT and CDR2 is YNNKEL (reference sequence). Trimming at V came to 0 bases and at J to 7 bases, leaving 7 bases not matched to a gene. The CDR3 contains 16 residues.

The chain carries TRBV5-1 and TRBJ1-4; TRBD1 matches 7 bases. Germline loops: CDR1 SGHRS, CDR2 YFSETQ. Trimming cost V 2 bases and J 6 bases; bases outside gene matches: 4. The CDR3 spans 14 residues. In nucleotides, the CDR3 is TGCGCCAGCAGCTTAGGGACAGAATATGAAAAACTGTTTTTT. Amino acids: CASSLGTEYEKLFF.

J is TRBJ1-4 and V is TRBV18; 8 bases fit TRBD1. Germline CDR1 KGHSH, CDR2 LQKENI. Unmatched junction bases numbered 3, after V lost 6 bases and J lost 3 bases. This CDR3 spans 14 amino acids. The CDR3, as DNA: TGTGCCAGCTCCTCGACAGGGGCTAATGAAAAACTGTTTTTT. Translated, it gives CASSSTGANEKLFF. Filled out from reference TRBV18 and TRBJ1-4, the complete variable domain reads NAGVMQNPRHLVRRRGQEARLRCSPMKGHSHVYWYRQLPEEGLKFMVYLQKENIIDESGMPKERFSAEFPKEGPSILRIQQVVRGDSAAYFCASSSTGANEKLFFGSGTQLSVL.

V gene TRBV4-1 combines with J gene TRBJ1-5; unclear D gene. Looked up from germline, CDR1 is MGHRA and CDR2 is YSYEKL. The V end was cut by 0 bases, the J end by 8 bases, with 11 bases between. The CDR3 is 14 residues long. CDR3 region: CASSQEASLKPQHF. The CDR3, as DNA: TGCGCCAGCAGCCAAGAGGCCAGTCTGAAGCCCCAGCATTTT.

CDR3: CASSLLGTVGEQFF. The CDR3 DNA is TGTGCCAGTAGTCTCTTAGGGACTGTTGGTGAGCAGTTCTTC. V gene TRBV19 combines with J gene TRBJ2-1; tentatively, D is TRBD2 (6 bases). Germline V CDR1 and CDR2: LNHDA, SQIVND (reference sequence). The ends were cut back, 5 bases at V and 9 bases at J, with 17 bases in the middle. The CDR3 runs 14 residues. Looking up the rest from reference TRBV19 and TRBJ2-1 gives the full variable domain: DGGITQSPKYLFRKEGQNVTLSCEQNLNHDAMYWYRQDPGQGLRLIYYSQIVNDFQKGDIAEGYSVSREKKESFPLTVTSAQKNPTAFYLCASSLLGTVGEQFFGPGTRLTVL.

V gene TRBV30 combines with J gene TRBJ1-1; TRBD1 might be the D (5 bases). CDR3 length equals 14 residues. Germline CDR1 and CDR2: GTSNPN and SVGIG (reference sequence). V was cut by 0 bases and J by 5 bases, with 13 bases left in between. DNA of the CDR3: TGTGCCTGGAGTGTAACGAGGGGAGGGACTGAAGCTTTCTTT. The encoded protein is CAWSVTRGGTEAFF.